This TCR beta chain was recorded in a study of spatial heterogeneity in lung cancer. The time point is: sample taken at primary tumor resection. TCRdb itself ran the 5' RACE reads through MiXCR, one entry per CDR3 protein. The table has 35,000 to 50,000 distinct CDR3 sequences, under 4% seen once. This clonotype was seen ten or more times. Sequencing was performed on normal lung tissue next to the tumor, taken at surgery. The receptor comes from a male donor with early-stage non-small cell lung cancer.

The CDR3 bases are TGTGCCATCAGTCGGGAGCGGGAGACCCAGTACTTC. Translating gives CAISRERETQYF. The rearrangement uses TRBV10-3 and TRBJ2-5, with D perhaps TRBD2 (6 bases). The ends were cut back, 5 bases at V and 5 bases at J, with 9 bases in the middle. The CDR3 covers 12 residues. Germline CDR1 is ENHRY and CDR2 is SYGVKD.